The 4 T cell receptor beta chains in this list originate from one sample, sequenced in a study of blood T cell repertoires in COVID-19 (dated by TCRdb to about 2020). Libraries came from the immunoSEQ multiplex PCR assay. As stored in TCRdb, this immuneACCESS dataset retains in-frame rearrangements with V and J assigned. A fraction of the clones does not appear; measured against another copy, unresolved V genes explain less than half of the discrepancy, and the remainder lacks a known reason. This sample is represented by 150,000 to 200,000 clones; 88% of them were singletons. The biggest ten clones account for around 25% of the sample. Material for sequencing was peripheral blood. The receptors were gathered from a man aged 60-69 years with acute or convalescent COVID-19.

This rearrangement joins TRBV9 to TRBJ1-1, with 7 positions matching TRBD1. The J segment lost 6 bases and the V segment lost 8 bases, leaving 10 bases of the junction unmatched. CDR3 length: 13 residues. Germline values: CDR1 SGDLS, CDR2 YYNGEE. CDR3 nucleotides: TGTGCCAGTAGGGGGCAGGGAGAGGCTGAAGCTTTCTTT. This codes for CASRGQGEAEAFF.

The chain couples TRBV7-3 to TRBJ2-5, with 10 bases matching TRBD2. V dropped 4 bases and J dropped 4; count of bases not matched to a gene: 0. This CDR3 is built from 13 residues. CDR1 is SGHTA and CDR2 is FQGTGA in the germline V gene. CDR3 region: CASSSSGGETQYF. The CDR3 nucleotides are TGTGCCAGCAGCTCTAGCGGGGGAGAGACCCAGTACTTC.

This chain uses TRBV14 with TRBJ1-1; TRBD1 aligns across 7 bases. Trimming at V came to 4 bases and at J to 6 bases, leaving 11 bases not matched to a gene. The germline CDR1 and CDR2 sequences are SGHDN and FVKESK. CDR3 length: 15 amino acids. Here the CDR3 reads CASSRGTARFPEAFF. CDR3 DNA: TGTGCCAGCAGCCGCGGGACAGCCCGTTTTCCTGAAGCTTTCTTT.

This chain connects TRBV5-1 to TRBJ2-1; D is perhaps TRBD1 (7 bases). Per germline, CDR1 SGHRS and CDR2 YFSETQ. Trimming took 4 bases from V and 0 from J, leaving 14 bases between them. This CDR3 region has 16 residues. The CDR3 DNA sequence: TGCGCCAGCAGCCCGCGGGACAGAGGCTCCTACAATGAGCAGTTCTTC. This codes for CASSPRDRGSYNEQFF.